The source of this T cell receptor beta chain is a study of CD4 T cells in relation to SARS-CoV-2 and coronaviruses (dated by TCRdb to the early 2020s). For the wider study: In the ViraFEST assay, PBMCs were cultured with antigen for around nine days, after which TCR beta CDR3s were sequenced to identify antigen-specific clonal expansions. The negative reference condition was either a culture with an HIV-1 Nef peptide pool or a culture with no peptide. The Adaptive Biotechnologies TCR-sequencing kit was used to sequence samples from a few pre-COVID donors and the naive versus memory experiments, whereas other data were Illumina-based. Expansion assays from other donors in the study were sequenced with a different, Illumina-based TCR-beta assay. Shared crossreactive spike epitopes were mapped to their HLA restriction using patient-derived lymphoblastoid cell lines. At the level of individual TCR clonotypes, the study measured memory CD4+ T cell crossreactivity between SARS-CoV-2 spike protein and common cold coronavirus spike proteins. What the work shows at the level of the full study, not this receptor alone: Because the crossreactivity analysis focused on spike protein, crossreactivity against other viral proteins was not assessed. Crossreactive clones showed significantly weaker SARS-CoV-2-driven expansion than monoreactive clones, consistent with antigenic imprinting. Roughly 64% of donors had memory CD4+ clonotypes that crossrecognized SARS-CoV-2 and at least one common cold coronavirus spike. The study was limited by small numbers of patients and tested TCRs. Because no donor provided both pre-pandemic and post-infection samples, tracing the source of pre-existing responses was limited.

There are 15 amino acids in the CDR3, from cysteine to phenylalanine inclusive. Solely the CDR3 DNA is kept, with 45 bases framed from the first base. V drops 2 bases and J drops 0 bases, leaving 10 bases in between. In the germline V gene, CDR1 corresponds to MDHEN and CDR2 to SYDVKM. The library was produced with the immunoSEQ multiplex PCR assay. Under the source paper's analysis protocol: During preprocessing, nonproductive sequences were discarded, as were any CDR3s that did not begin with C, did not end with F or W, or were shorter than 7 amino acids. Antigen-specific clonotypes were called with the MANAFEST web app, based on expansion relative to reference and other culture wells. A clone was considered positive if significant expansion relative to the reference culture was observed in 2 of 3 replicate wells at an FDR below 0.05. To be called positive, a clone also had to show significant expansion compared with every other tandem well and an odds ratio greater than 5. CDR3 homology was measured as pairwise Levenshtein distance, computed with the stringdist R package after trimming three terminal residues from each end. Imported from immuneACCESS, the table was reduced by TCRdb to in-frame sequences with V and J called. These copies leave out some clones; in studies compared against another copy, an unresolved V gene accounts for under half, and the cause of the remainder is not known. V, J and clone size reflect that table, while D and trimming were determined from the DNA. The sample table holds about 23,000 clones, of which over 60% were seen once. The ten largest clonotypes hold 14% of the sample.

In the case of this clone: It has no known antigen specificity. Base qualities are not recorded, but no much larger clone differs from it by a single base.

CD4+ T cells from unexposed donors were collected before the COVID-19 pandemic (2011-2018). After less than 13 days of culture, CD4+ T cells were isolated with the EasySep CD4+ T cell isolation kit. As cell number allowed, CD4+ T cells from unexposed donors were tested for reactivity to SARS-CoV-2 S and N and to four common cold coronavirus spike pools. Each well received two million PBMCs, cultured in IMDM supplemented with approximately 5% human AB serum and roughly 10 IU/ml IL-2. Half of the culture medium was replaced with fresh IL-2-containing medium on days 3 and 7. In general, triplicate replicate wells were used for every peptide culture condition. The leukapheresis product used for the unexposed donors was purchased from a commercial source. Ficoll-Paque PLUS gradient centrifugation was used to isolate PBMCs from leukapheresis product or whole blood. PBMCs were either used fresh in the expansion assay or cryopreserved at -140 degrees C. The QIAamp Micro DNA Kit was used to extract genomic DNA from the CD4+ T cells.

The clonotype was recovered from a human donor in good health. The chain is made from TRBV28 and TRBJ1-2; TRBD1 is a weak D gene call, 5 bases matching. The sequenced sample consisted of CD4+ T cells from PBMCs, cultured in vitro. The CDR3 here reads CASSLGGGTNYGYTF. Read as DNA, the sequence is TGTGCCAGCAGTTTAGGCGGGGGGACTAACTATGGCTACACCTTC.